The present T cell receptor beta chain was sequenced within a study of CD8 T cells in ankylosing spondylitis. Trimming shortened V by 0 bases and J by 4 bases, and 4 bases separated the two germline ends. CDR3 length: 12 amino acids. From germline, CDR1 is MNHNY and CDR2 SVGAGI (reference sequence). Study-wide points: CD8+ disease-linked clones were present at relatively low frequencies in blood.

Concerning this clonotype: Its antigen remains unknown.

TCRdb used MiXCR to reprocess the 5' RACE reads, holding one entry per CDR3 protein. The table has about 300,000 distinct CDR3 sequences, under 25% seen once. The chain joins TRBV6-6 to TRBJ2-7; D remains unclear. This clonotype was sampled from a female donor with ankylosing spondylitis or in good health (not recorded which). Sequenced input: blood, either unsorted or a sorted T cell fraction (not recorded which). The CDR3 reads CASSYSPYEQYF. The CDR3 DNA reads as TGTGCCAGCAGTTACTCTCCTTACGAGCAGTACTTC.